These T cell receptor beta chains were read from a single sample in a study of T cells in tumors after PD-1 blockade. Measured with immunoSEQ multiplex PCR; TCRdb has only the in-frame clones, and not every one. The sample records fewer than 9,000 clones, 55% to 75% being singletons. Sequences were derived from tumor tissue, sampled after anti-PD-1 treatment. The source is a human donor with basal cell carcinoma. Both conserved end residues are part of each CDR3. Fields, in order: CDR3 DNA, CDR3 protein, J gene, D gene, clone size, V gene. The D gene is left open where the match is weak. Size is stated for part of the rows, as once, few or many counts, or as a class when the clone is expanded.

DNA: TGTGCTAGTGGTTTGCCCCCGGACTTCGTAAGAGCCGGGGAGCTGTTTTTT; CDR3: CASGLPPDFVRAGELFF; J: TRBJ2-2; D: -; size: medium-sized; V: TRBV12-5
DNA: TGCGCCAGCAGTTCTGGAAACACCATATATTTT; CDR3: CASSSGNTIYF; J: TRBJ1-3; D: -; size: -; V: TRBV10-2
DNA: TGTGCCAGCAGTATCCGGAACACTGAAGCTTTCTTT; CDR3: CASSIRNTEAFF; J: TRBJ1-1; D: -; size: few; V: TRBV6-2/TRBV6-3
DNA: TGTGCCAGCAGCCACGGGCAGATAACCTCTGGGGCCAACGTCCTGACTTTC; CDR3: CASSHGQITSGANVLTF; J: TRBJ2-6; D: -; size: -; V: TRBV3-1/TRBV3-2
DNA: TGTGCCAGCAGCTTGGGGGGATCTCTTCAGAACACTGAAGCTTTCTTT; CDR3: CASSLGGSLQNTEAFF; J: TRBJ1-1; D: -; size: -; V: TRBV7-9
DNA: TGTGCCAGCACCACCCGGGCGCAGGGACCCTATGGCTACACCTTC; CDR3: CASTTRAQGPYGYTF; J: TRBJ1-2; D: -; size: -; V: TRBV2
DNA: TGTGCCAGTAGGGGACAGGGAAGCTCTCAGCCCCAGCATTTT; CDR3: CASRGQGSSQPQHF; J: TRBJ1-5; D: TRBD1; size: -; V: TRBV19
DNA: TGCGCCAGCAGTGACCGGGGGGCAGGTGATACGCAGTATTTT; CDR3: CASSDRGAGDTQYF; J: TRBJ2-3; D: -; size: once; V: TRBV10-1
DNA: TGTGCCAGCAGGGGGGGGATGACGGATGGCTACACCTTC; CDR3: CASRGGMTDGYTF; J: TRBJ1-2; D: -; size: -; V: TRBV2
DNA: TGCGCCAGCAGCCCCGTCGGGGGTAGGGACTATGGCTACACCTTC; CDR3: CASSPVGGRDYGYTF; J: TRBJ1-2; D: -; size: -; V: TRBV5-1
DNA: TGTGCCAGCAGCCCCGGACAGGGTACTTCACCCCTCCACTTT; CDR3: CASSPGQGTSPLHF; J: TRBJ1-6; D: TRBD1; size: -; V: TRBV3-1/TRBV3-2
DNA: TGCGCCAGCAGTCCTACAGGACAGGGCCGCACAGATACGCAGTATTTT; CDR3: CASSPTGQGRTDTQYF; J: TRBJ2-3; D: TRBD1; size: -; V: TRBV10-1
DNA: TGCAGCGTTGCCATTTGGGGGGGCAATGAGCAGTTCTTC; CDR3: CSVAIWGGNEQFF; J: TRBJ2-1; D: TRBD2; size: -; V: TRBV29-1
DNA: TGTGCCAGCAGTTTAGACGGTTGGGGAGAAAAACTGTTTTTT; CDR3: CASSLDGWGEKLFF; J: TRBJ1-4; D: -; size: -; V: TRBV27
DNA: TGTGCCAGCAGTTCGGAACTGTACAATGAGCAGTTCTTC; CDR3: CASSSELYNEQFF; J: TRBJ2-1; D: -; size: -; V: TRBV2
DNA: TGTGCCAGCAGCCGGACAGGGGATGGGACCCAGTACTTC; CDR3: CASSRTGDGTQYF; J: TRBJ2-5; D: TRBD1; size: -; V: TRBV3-1/TRBV3-2
DNA: TGTGCCAGCCAACGGCGGGGTAATGAAAAACTGTTTTTT; CDR3: CASQRRGNEKLFF; J: TRBJ1-4; D: -; size: -; V: TRBV2
DNA: TGTGCCAGCAGCTTATCGGGGGCCGAGACTGAAGCTTTCTTT; CDR3: CASSLSGAETEAFF; J: TRBJ1-1; D: -; size: few; V: TRBV7-9
DNA: TGCGCCAGCAGCTTGGGGACAGTCGGTGAAAAACTGTTTTTT; CDR3: CASSLGTVGEKLFF; J: TRBJ1-4; D: -; size: -; V: TRBV5-1
DNA: TGTGCCAGCAGTCTCTCTTGGGCGGGGTTCGAGCAGTACTTC; CDR3: CASSLSWAGFEQYF; J: TRBJ2-7; D: -; size: -; V: TRBV6-2/TRBV6-3
DNA: TGCGCCAGCAGCTTGGGGTTCCGGGACTCTGGGGCCAACGTCCTGACTTTC; CDR3: CASSLGFRDSGANVLTF; J: TRBJ2-6; D: -; size: -; V: TRBV5-1
DNA: TGTGCCAGCAGCTTGTCAGGGTGGCAGACCCAGTACTTC; CDR3: CASSLSGWQTQYF; J: TRBJ2-5; D: -; size: -; V: TRBV5-6
DNA: TGTGCCAGCAGTCGGGACGTTAGCTCCTACGAGCAGTACTTC; CDR3: CASSRDVSSYEQYF; J: TRBJ2-7; D: -; size: -; V: TRBV6-5
DNA: TGCAGCGTAGGTGGCAAATTACTCACAGATACGCAGTATTTT; CDR3: CSVGGKLLTDTQYF; J: TRBJ2-3; D: -; size: -; V: TRBV29-1
DNA: TGTGCCAGCTCACCACGAAACAGGGAGATGAACACTGAAGCTTTCTTT; CDR3: CASSPRNREMNTEAFF; J: TRBJ1-1; D: -; size: medium-sized; V: TRBV18
DNA: TGTGCCAGCAGCTTAATAGATACGCAGTATTTT; CDR3: CASSLIDTQYF; J: TRBJ2-3; D: -; size: -; V: TRBV5-5
DNA: TGCAGCGTTGAAGGGCTAGCGGGGGCAGCTCAAGAGACCCAGTACTTC; CDR3: CSVEGLAGAAQETQYF; J: TRBJ2-5; D: TRBD2; size: -; V: TRBV29-1
DNA: TGTGCCAGCAGTGAAACGGTTGGCTATGGCTACACCTTC; CDR3: CASSETVGYGYTF; J: TRBJ1-2; D: -; size: -; V: TRBV6-1
DNA: TGTGCCTGGAGGGTCCCAGGGGGGATTGGTCAGCCCCAGCATTTT; CDR3: CAWRVPGGIGQPQHF; J: TRBJ1-5; D: TRBD1; size: -; V: TRBV30
DNA: TGTGCCAGTAGTATAGATCGTTCGGGGCAGCTCCAGCATTTT; CDR3: CASSIDRSGQLQHF; J: TRBJ1-5; D: -; size: -; V: TRBV19
DNA: TGTGCCAGCAAACCACAGGGGTCCTATAATTCACCCCTCCACTTT; CDR3: CASKPQGSYNSPLHF; J: TRBJ1-6; D: TRBD1; size: -; V: TRBV2
DNA: TGTGCCAGCAGCTCCCGACAGGGATCGGTCAATGAGCAGTTCTTC; CDR3: CASSSRQGSVNEQFF; J: TRBJ2-1; D: TRBD1; size: -; V: TRBV11-3
DNA: TGTGCCAGTAGCGACCGGGGACAGGGAAAGAGAAACATTCAGTACTTC; CDR3: CASSDRGQGKRNIQYF; J: TRBJ2-4; D: TRBD1; size: few; V: TRBV19
DNA: TGTGCCAGCAGTTTGTCGGACAGGGCTAGGGAAAAACTGTTTTTT; CDR3: CASSLSDRAREKLFF; J: TRBJ1-4; D: TRBD1; size: few; V: TRBV27
DNA: TGTGCCAGCAAAGGGACAGGGGTGGATACGCAGTATTTT; CDR3: CASKGTGVDTQYF; J: TRBJ2-3; D: TRBD1; size: -; V: TRBV27
DNA: TGTGCCAGCAGGAGCTCCTACGAGCAGTACTTC; CDR3: CASRSSYEQYF; J: TRBJ2-7; D: -; size: once; V: TRBV6-5
DNA: TGTGCCAGCAGCTTAGGGGTACGTGGGGAGACCCAGTACTTC; CDR3: CASSLGVRGETQYF; J: TRBJ2-5; D: -; size: -; V: TRBV7-9
DNA: TGCGCCAGCAGCCAAGAGGGCTTCCGGTACGAGCAGTACTTC; CDR3: CASSQEGFRYEQYF; J: TRBJ2-7; D: -; size: few; V: TRBV5-1
DNA: TGTGCCAGCAGTAGACGACAGGGGGGCGAAAAACTGTTTTTT; CDR3: CASSRRQGGEKLFF; J: TRBJ1-4; D: TRBD1; size: -; V: TRBV6-5
DNA: TGTGCCAGCAGCTTAGGGACTAATGAAAAACTGTTTTTT; CDR3: CASSLGTNEKLFF; J: TRBJ1-4; D: -; size: -; V: TRBV7-8
DNA: TGTGCCAGCAGATTACAGGGGGCAAATCAGCCCCAGCATTTT; CDR3: CASRLQGANQPQHF; J: TRBJ1-5; D: TRBD1; size: -; V: TRBV27
DNA: TGTGCCAGCCAGAACACCCTAAACACTGAAGCTTTCTTT; CDR3: CASQNTLNTEAFF; J: TRBJ1-1; D: -; size: -; V: TRBV6-5
DNA: TGCGCCAGCAGCCATGATTTAGAGACCCAGTACTTC; CDR3: CASSHDLETQYF; J: TRBJ2-5; D: -; size: -; V: TRBV4-1
DNA: TGTGCCAGCAGCCCGAGGAAGCGAACGAACACCGGGGAGCTGTTTTTT; CDR3: CASSPRKRTNTGELFF; J: TRBJ2-2; D: -; size: -; V: TRBV6-2/TRBV6-3
DNA: TGTGCCAGTAGTACGGGAAAGACAGGGGGGAATGAGCAGTTCTTC; CDR3: CASSTGKTGGNEQFF; J: TRBJ2-1; D: TRBD1; size: -; V: TRBV19
DNA: TGCGCCAGCAGTAGGGACATCCAAGAGACCCAGTACTTC; CDR3: CASSRDIQETQYF; J: TRBJ2-5; D: -; size: -; V: TRBV10-1
DNA: TGTGCCAGCAGCTTGAAAACCCTCCGGTTCTTT; CDR3: CASSLKTLRFF; J: TRBJ1-1; D: -; size: -; V: TRBV5-8
DNA: TGTGCCAGCAGCACCACAGGGGGCTTTGAGACCCAGTACTTC; CDR3: CASSTTGGFETQYF; J: TRBJ2-5; D: TRBD1; size: -; V: TRBV7-9
DNA: TGTGCCAGCAGCGTAGAGGTCAGCACAGATACGCAGTATTTT; CDR3: CASSVEVSTDTQYF; J: TRBJ2-3; D: -; size: -; V: TRBV9
DNA: TGTGCCAGCAGTCGGACGAGCTCTGGAAACACCATATATTTT; CDR3: CASSRTSSGNTIYF; J: TRBJ1-3; D: -; size: -; V: TRBV11-1
DNA: TGTGCCAGCAGCCTCGGGACAGGGACCAACTCGAGGGAGCAGTACTTC; CDR3: CASSLGTGTNSREQYF; J: TRBJ2-7; D: TRBD1; size: -; V: TRBV5-6
DNA: TGTGCCAGCTCACCTGCTGAGCGGTTTACAGATACGCAGTATTTT; CDR3: CASSPAERFTDTQYF; J: TRBJ2-3; D: -; size: -; V: TRBV18
DNA: TGCGCCAGCAGCTTGTACTCACCGGGACAGGGAGGGGAAAAACTGTTTTTT; CDR3: CASSLYSPGQGGEKLFF; J: TRBJ1-4; D: TRBD1; size: once; V: TRBV5-1
DNA: TGCGCCAGCAGCTTGGGCCCAGGGAGCTCCTACGAGCAGTACTTC; CDR3: CASSLGPGSSYEQYF; J: TRBJ2-7; D: -; size: -; V: TRBV5-1
DNA: TGCGCCAGCAGCCCCTGGGGGGGATACTCTAGCACAGATACGCAGTATTTT; CDR3: CASSPWGGYSSTDTQYF; J: TRBJ2-3; D: TRBD2; size: -; V: TRBV4-1
DNA: TGTGCCAGCACCACCGACAGTTTCAATAGCAATCAGCCCCAGCATTTT; CDR3: CASTTDSFNSNQPQHF; J: TRBJ1-5; D: -; size: -; V: TRBV6-6
DNA: TGTGCCACCGGGACAGGGTCTGGAAACACCATATATTTT; CDR3: CATGTGSGNTIYF; J: TRBJ1-3; D: TRBD1; size: -; V: TRBV12-3/TRBV12-4